Sequencing of this T cell receptor beta chain was carried out in a study of shared clonotypes between healthy human individuals. Here immunoSEQ multiplex PCR was the method, and the copy in TCRdb shows in-frame clones only, minus some. Here the sample spans about 92,000 clones, 40% to 55% being singletons. The sample consisted of PBMCs. The origin of this receptor is a woman between 40 and 50 years old in good health. Some clones in this sample may be carry-over from other donors' samples.

CDR3 region: CASGQQGYEQYF. The DNA for the CDR3 is TGTGCCAGCGGACAGCAGGGCTACGAGCAGTACTTC. The chain employs TRBV6-6 and TRBJ2-7; TRBD1 is a possible D gene (6 bases). Trimming removed 8 bases from V and 3 bases from J, with 11 bases in between. The CDR3 consists of 12 residues. Germline-derived CDR1 and CDR2 are MNHNY and SVGAGI (reference sequence).